Below, 5 T cell receptor beta chains from the same sample are listed, as sequenced in a study of cytomegalovirus exposure and HLA in healthy donors. PCR primers comprised 60 Vbeta and 13 Jbeta primers. Profiled with immunoSEQ multiplex PCR; TCRdb holds only in-frame clones, not every one. The table has over 150,000 clones, about 81% seen once. The sample comprised PBMCs. All receptors derive from a girl between 10 and 17 years old in good health and CMV-seropositive.

The chain links TRBV29-1 to TRBJ1-5, with TRBD1 matching over 8 bases. The germline V gene encodes CDR1 SQVTM and CDR2 ANQGSEA. J was trimmed by 5 bases and V by 6 bases; bases with no gene match: 15. The CDR3 runs 16 residues. In DNA, the CDR3 is TGCAGCGTCGGAAGCGGAGGACAGGGATTTGATCAGCCCCAGCATTTT. This translates into CSVGSGGQGFDQPQHF.

This clone was counted once. The CDR3 is CASSTRDNEQFF. For the CDR3, the DNA is TGTGCCAGCAGCACCCGGGACAATGAGCAGTTCTTC. The rearrangement joins TRBV5-4 to TRBJ2-1; D gene unclear. V was trimmed by 4 bases and J by 5 bases, leaving 7 bases between them. CDR3 size: 12 residues. Germline-derived CDR1 and CDR2 are SGHNT and YYREEE (reference sequence).

The J gene is TRBJ2-7, the V gene TRBV5-1, with D perhaps matching TRBD1 (6 bases). CDR1 is SGHRS and CDR2 is YFSETQ in the germline V gene. The V end lost 1 base, the J end lost 6 bases, and 11 bases lay between the germline ends. The CDR3 loop spans 13 amino acids. CDR3 loop: CASSLRTEFEQYF. CDR3 DNA sequence: TGCGCCAGCAGCTTGCGGACAGAGTTCGAGCAGTACTTC.

This clone was detected only once. This chain uses TRBV18 with TRBJ2-5; possibly TRBD1 for D (5 bases). Germline assignment: CDR1 KGHSH and CDR2 LQKENI. This CDR3 spans 14 amino acids. Trimming shortened V by 5 bases and J by 5 bases, and 15 bases separated the two germline ends. CDR3 nucleotide sequence: TGTGCCAGCTCAGGGGCGTTGGTCCGGGAGACCCAGTACTTC. Translation gives CASSGALVRETQYF.

The gene calls are TRBV7-2 and TRBJ1-2; 7 bases line up with TRBD1. Germline V CDR1 and CDR2: SGHTA, FQGNSA. CDR3 size: 15 residues. V was pared by 1 base and J by 4 bases, with 6 bases of the junction left unmatched. The CDR3, as DNA: TGTGCCAGCAGCTTAGAGCCAGGGGGTGTCTATGGCTACACCTTC. It specifies CASSLEPGGVYGYTF.